Below, 7 T cell receptor beta chains from the same sample are listed, as sequenced in a study of cytomegalovirus exposure and HLA in healthy donors. Primers: 60 Vbeta forward and 13 Jbeta reverse. Using immunoSEQ multiplex PCR, the repertoire was profiled, and TCRdb retains in-frame clones only, with some absent. In the table there are around 190,000 clones, about 80% of which are singletons. The sample taken for sequencing was PBMCs. Every receptor here comes from a young woman in good health and CMV-seropositive.

This rearrangement joins TRBV5-6 to TRBJ1-2; no reliable D call. Germline loops: CDR1 SGHDT, CDR2 YYEEEE. Trimming shortened V by 5 bases and J by 7 bases, and 18 bases separated the two germline ends. The CDR3 is 14 residues long. CDR3 amino acids: CASSSMAGVRGYTF. Here the CDR3 DNA reads TGTGCCAGCAGTTCAATGGCCGGAGTACGTGGCTACACCTTC.

This clone has more than one count but fewer than ten. V usage is TRBV6-5 and J usage is TRBJ2-7; the match to TRBD1 covers 11 bases. The V gene end was trimmed by 2 bases and the J gene end by 6 bases; junction bases not matched to a gene: 3. This CDR3 has 14 residues. Per germline, CDR1 MNHEY and CDR2 SVGAGI. CDR3 loop: CASSYQGQGGEQYF. The CDR3 nucleotides read TGTGCCAGCAGTTACCAGGGACAGGGGGGCGAGCAGTACTTC.

The CDR3 DNA is TGTGCCTGGAGTGTCCCCACAGGGTTCAACGAGCAGTACTTC. It yields the protein CAWSVPTGFNEQYF. The chain couples TRBV30 to TRBJ2-7; perhaps TRBD1 as D (6 bases). Germline V gene sequence: CDR1 GTSNPN, CDR2 SVGIG (reference sequence). V lost 0 bases and J lost 5, with 14 bases in between. The CDR3 is made up of 14 amino acids.

The rearrangement joins TRBV6-5 to TRBJ2-5; D may be TRBD2 (5 bases). Germline V gives CDR1 MNHEY, CDR2 SVGAGI. Trimming stripped 7 bases from V and 6 bases from J, with 15 bases between. The CDR3 covers 13 residues. The DNA of the CDR3 is TGTGCCAGCACCCAACCTTCGGGGAAGACCCAGTACTTC. This sequence encodes CASTQPSGKTQYF.

This sequence joins TRBV5-4 and TRBJ1-2, with a possible D match to TRBD1 (6 bases). This CDR3 is built from 13 residues. Trimming shortened V by 4 bases and J by 8 bases, and 15 bases separated the two germline ends. Per the germline V gene, CDR1 is SGHNT and CDR2 is YYREEE (reference sequence). The CDR3: CASSNPPGEGYTF. The CDR3 DNA sequence: TGTGCCAGCAGCAACCCCCCAGGGGAGGGCTACACCTTC.

In regard to this clone: An end of the junction does not agree with germline; a read error may underlie this. The CDR3 sequence: CAWTRDSLGTRFF. The CDR3 DNA is TGTGCCTGGACCCGGGACAGTCTTGGAACCCGTTTCTTC. The chain couples TRBV30 to TRBJ2-7, with 7 bases that match TRBD1. CDR3 length: 13 residues. Germline values: CDR1 GTSNPN, CDR2 SVGIG (reference sequence).

CDR3 sequence: CASSATGTDYYSNQPQHF. In nucleotides, the CDR3 is TGTGCCAGTAGTGCAACCGGGACAGATTACTATAGCAATCAGCCCCAGCATTTT. V is TRBV19 and J is TRBJ1-5; 7 bases fit TRBD1. Germline CDR1 is LNHDA and CDR2 is SQIVND (reference sequence). The CDR3 is made up of 18 amino acids. V trimming: 5 bases; J trimming: 0 bases; junction bases outside the gene matches: 13.